The 23 T cell receptor beta chains listed next were all sequenced from one sample in a study of cytomegalovirus exposure and HLA in healthy donors. The table came from immunoSEQ multiplex PCR; TCRdb's copy has only in-frame clones and leaves some out. The sample lists approximately 180,000 clones; roughly 86% were seen once. Sequences were obtained from PBMCs. Source of these receptors: a man between 18 and 29 years old in good health and CMV-seropositive.

The rearrangement links TRBV15 to TRBJ1-1; D gene uncertain. V lost 3 bases and J lost 0, with 11 bases in between. The CDR3 spans 15 residues. Germline assignment: CDR1 LNHNV and CDR2 YYDKDF (reference sequence). CDR3 in DNA: TGTGCCACCAGCAGGCCAGGAACCCTGAACACTGAAGCTTTCTTT. This translates into CATSRPGTLNTEAFF.

The CDR3 DNA reads TGTGCCAGCAGCTTAGGTGGAGGGGATGAAAAACTGTTTTTT. This sequence encodes CASSLGGGDEKLFF. The V call is TRBV7-9, the J call TRBJ1-4, with a tentative D call TRBD1 (5 bases). This CDR3 is 14 amino acids long. The germline V and J ends were trimmed by 1 base and 6 bases, with 9 bases remaining between them. Looked up from germline, CDR1 is SEHNR and CDR2 is FQNEAQ (reference sequence).

The chain employs TRBV19 and TRBJ2-7; tentative D call: TRBD1 (5 bases). V dropped 7 bases and J dropped 4 bases, with 14 bases sitting between them. CDR1 and CDR2 from the germline V gene are LNHDA and SQIVND (reference sequence). The CDR3 length is 13 residues. The CDR3 is CASMGQPAYEQYF. The CDR3 coding sequence is TGTGCCAGTATGGGGCAGCCGGCGTACGAGCAGTACTTC.

The sample holds one count of this clone. This chain connects TRBV19 to TRBJ2-1; 14 bases line up with TRBD2. The V and J ends lost 10 bases and 5 bases, in that order; junction bases with no gene match: 10. This CDR3 has 16 amino acids. Per germline, CDR1 LNHDA and CDR2 SQIVND (reference sequence). CDR3 protein: CATGTSGSSSNNEQFF. CDR3 in DNA: TGTGCCACTGGGACTAGCGGGAGTAGCAGTAACAATGAGCAGTTCTTC.

This clone has only one observation. The chain carries TRBV25-1 and TRBJ1-2, with a possible D match to TRBD1 (6 bases). Germline V lookup: CDR1 MGHDK, CDR2 SYGVNS. V was shortened by 3 bases and J by 2 bases, with 13 bases between the two germline ends. This CDR3 is built from 15 residues. CDR3 DNA sequence: TGTGCCAGCAGTGACCGAGGACAGACAAACTATGGCTACACCTTC. This encodes CASSDRGQTNYGYTF.

This clone showed up many times. The chain couples TRBV15 to TRBJ1-5, with a weak D call TRBD1 (6 bases). Per the germline V gene, CDR1 is LNHNV and CDR2 is YYDKDF (reference sequence). This CDR3 contains 15 residues. The ends were cut back, 1 base at V and 4 bases at J, with 11 bases in the middle. The CDR3 coding sequence is TGTGCCACCAGCAGAGTGGTAGGGGGTAATCAGCCCCAGCATTTT. Translated: CATSRVVGGNQPQHF.

This clone occurred once. The rearrangement links TRBV9 to TRBJ2-3; no clear D. Trimming removed 0 bases at V and 5 bases at J, with 10 bases between. There are 14 residues in the CDR3. Germline CDR1 and CDR2: SGDLS and YYNGEE. CDR3 protein: CASSVDQFRDTQYF. DNA of the CDR3: TGTGCCAGCAGCGTAGATCAGTTCCGAGATACGCAGTATTTT. Based on the CDR3 plus reference TRBV9 and TRBJ2-3, the full variable domain is DSGVTQTPKHLITATGQRVTLRCSPRSGDLSVYWYQQSLDQGLQFLIQYYNGEERAKGNILERFSAQQFPDLHSELNLSSLELGDSALYFCASSVDQFRDTQYFGPGTRLTVL.

The chain employs TRBV4-1 and TRBJ1-2; D might be TRBD1 (6 bases). V lost 0 bases and J lost 1, with 12 bases in between. Germline lookup yields CDR1 MGHRA and CDR2 YSYEKL. This CDR3 has 16 residues. CDR3 region: CASSQDHTGINYGYTF. The CDR3 nucleotides are TGCGCCAGCAGCCAAGATCACACAGGGATTAACTATGGCTACACCTTC.

The chain has TRBV4-3 and TRBJ1-3; TRBD1 matches at 7 bases. V gave up 1 base and J gave up 1 base; unmatched junction bases: 4. The CDR3 extends over 16 amino acids. CDR1 is LGHNA and CDR2 is YSLEER in the germline V gene. The CDR3 reads CASSQAGGFSGNTIYF. The CDR3 DNA sequence: TGCGCCAGCAGCCAAGCAGGGGGATTTTCTGGAAACACCATATATTTT.

This rearrangement joins TRBV28 to TRBJ2-3; the D is unclear. This CDR3 is 15 amino acids long. V lost 4 bases to trimming and J lost 0 bases, with 11 bases between them. Germline loops: CDR1 MDHEN, CDR2 SYDVKM. The CDR3 DNA follows: TGTGCCAGCAGTTACGGAGACGGCAGCACAGATACGCAGTATTTT. Its translation: CASSYGDGSTDTQYF. Full variable domain (missing parts from reference TRBV28 and TRBJ2-3): DVKVTQSSRYLVKRTGEKVFLECVQDMDHENMFWYRQDPGLGLRLIYFSYDVKMKEKGDIPEGYSVSREKKERFSLILESASTNQTSMYLCASSYGDGSTDTQYFGPGTRLTVL.

This clone occurred once. The sample contains more than one DNA sequence encoding this CDR3. The rearrangement links TRBV6-5 to TRBJ1-5, with D possibly TRBD1 on 5 matching bases. This CDR3 comprises 14 residues. Germline V gene data show CDR1 as MNHEY and CDR2 as SVGAGI. The germline V and J ends were trimmed by 6 bases and 7 bases, with 16 bases remaining between them. In nucleotides, the CDR3 is TGTGCCAGCAGCCAGCAGGGTAAGGGGCAGCCCCAGCATTTT. It is translated as CASSQQGKGQPQHF.

The rearrangement joins TRBV4-2 to TRBJ2-5; no reliable D call. There are 15 residues in the CDR3. The V gene's germline CDR1 is LGHNA and CDR2 YNFKEQ. Trimming stripped 0 bases from V and 5 bases from J, with 13 bases between. CDR3 residues: CASSQEIQVRETQYF. The CDR3 bases are TGTGCCAGCAGCCAAGAGATCCAGGTCCGGGAGACCCAGTACTTC.

Remarks on this clone: This CDR3 is also generated by other DNA sequences in the sample. The V and J genes are TRBV5-8 and TRBJ1-5; TRBD1 is a possible D gene (5 bases). This CDR3 spans 13 amino acids. V lost 2 bases and J lost 5, with 8 bases in between. Germline CDR1 is SGHTS and CDR2 is YDEGEE. CDR3 sequence reads: CASSFDRDQPQHF. DNA of the CDR3: TGTGCCAGCAGCTTTGACAGAGATCAGCCCCAGCATTTT.

The chain joins TRBV19 to TRBJ2-1; 7 bases agree with TRBD1. The CDR3 is 12 amino acids. V was pared by 6 bases and J by 7 bases, with 3 bases of the junction left unmatched. Germline CDR1 is LNHDA and CDR2 is SQIVND (reference sequence). The CDR3 nucleotides are TGTGCCAGTAGCCACAGGGGTAATGAGCAGTTCTTC. This sequence encodes CASSHRGNEQFF.

The chain has TRBV7-2 and TRBJ1-5; TRBD1 aligns across 9 bases. The V and J ends lost 5 bases and 6 bases, in that order; junction bases with no gene match: 5. This CDR3 comprises 14 residues. Germline values: CDR1 SGHTA, CDR2 FQGNSA. The CDR3 DNA reads TGTGCCAGCAGCCCGGACAGGGGTGTTCAGCCCCAGCATTTT. Its translation: CASSPDRGVQPQHF. Complete variable domain (other parts from reference TRBV7-2 and TRBJ1-5): GAGVSQSPSNKVTEKGKDVELRCDPISGHTALYWYRQSLGQGLEFLIYFQGNSAPDKSGLPSDRFSAERTGGSVSTLTIQRTQQEDSAVYLCASSPDRGVQPQHFGDGTRLSIL.

V is TRBV7-3 and J is TRBJ2-7; 7 bases align to TRBD2. Germline CDR1 is SGHTA and CDR2 is FQGTGA. V shed 4 bases, J shed 3 bases, and the junction held 9 bases outside the gene matches. The CDR3 length is 15 residues. DNA for the CDR3: TGTGCCAGCAGCTCCGCGACTAGCTTGGACTACGAGCAGTACTTC. Translated, it gives CASSSATSLDYEQYF.

J is TRBJ2-6 and V is TRBV5-1, with D uncertain. The germline V and J ends were trimmed by 1 base and 0 bases, with 5 bases remaining between them. Germline V gene sequence: CDR1 SGHRS, CDR2 YFSETQ. The CDR3 runs 15 residues. The CDR3 sequence is CASSLLDSGANVLTF. CDR3 sequence (DNA): TGCGCCAGCAGCTTGTTAGACTCTGGGGCCAACGTCCTGACTTTC.

CDR3 in DNA: TGTGCCAGTAGTATCACTAGCGGTACCTACGAGCAGTACTTC. Protein: CASSITSGTYEQYF. This chain links TRBV19 with TRBJ2-7; 8 nucleotides align to TRBD2. The V and J ends lost 3 bases and 2 bases, in that order; junction bases with no gene match: 3. The CDR3 contains 14 residues. CDR1 and CDR2 from the germline V gene are LNHDA and SQIVND (reference sequence).

DNA for the CDR3: TGTGCCAGCTCTCTTCAGGGGGCTGGGAGCACAGATACGCAGTATTTT. This codes for CASSLQGAGSTDTQYF. The gene calls are TRBV18 and TRBJ2-3; the match to TRBD1 covers 8 bases. The CDR3 extends over 16 amino acids. In germline, CDR1 is KGHSH, CDR2 LQKENI. V lost 6 bases to trimming and J lost 0 bases; unmatched junction nucleotides: 8.

This rearrangement joins TRBV18 to TRBJ1-1; D uncertain. Trimming shortened V by 2 bases and J by 5 bases, and 12 bases separated the two germline ends. Germline CDR1 KGHSH, CDR2 LQKENI. The CDR3 spans 14 residues. The DNA of the CDR3 is TGTGCCAGCTCACCAGCTAGGGAGAGAACTGAAGCTTTCTTT. Translating gives CASSPARERTEAFF.

J is TRBJ1-5 and V is TRBV28; possible D gene TRBD1, 6 bases. This CDR3 region has 16 residues. Trimming pared 3 bases from V and 5 bases from J, leaving 17 bases between. Germline lookup yields CDR1 MDHEN and CDR2 SYDVKM. The chain's CDR3 is CASSLIGRGLDQPQHF. In nucleotides, the CDR3 is TGTGCCAGCAGTTTGATCGGCAGGGGTCTTGATCAGCCCCAGCATTTT.

The chain uses TRBV7-2 and TRBJ2-7, with a possible D match to TRBD2 (5 bases). The germline gives CDR1 SGHTA, CDR2 FQGNSA. The germline V and J ends were trimmed by 5 bases and 0 bases, with 14 bases remaining between them. The CDR3 length is 15 residues. The chain's CDR3 is CASSPLPGSSYEQYF. For the CDR3, the DNA is TGTGCCAGCAGCCCGCTCCCGGGAAGCTCCTACGAGCAGTACTTC.

The CDR3 reads CSVVTSGPYNEQFF. CDR3 nucleotide sequence: TGCAGCGTTGTCACTAGCGGGCCCTACAATGAGCAGTTCTTC. The rearrangement links TRBV29-1 to TRBJ2-1, with 9 bases aligning to TRBD2. The junction had 3 bases not matched to a gene; V was cut back by 4 bases and J by 2 bases. Germline V lookup: CDR1 SQVTM, CDR2 ANQGSEA. This CDR3 region has 14 residues.